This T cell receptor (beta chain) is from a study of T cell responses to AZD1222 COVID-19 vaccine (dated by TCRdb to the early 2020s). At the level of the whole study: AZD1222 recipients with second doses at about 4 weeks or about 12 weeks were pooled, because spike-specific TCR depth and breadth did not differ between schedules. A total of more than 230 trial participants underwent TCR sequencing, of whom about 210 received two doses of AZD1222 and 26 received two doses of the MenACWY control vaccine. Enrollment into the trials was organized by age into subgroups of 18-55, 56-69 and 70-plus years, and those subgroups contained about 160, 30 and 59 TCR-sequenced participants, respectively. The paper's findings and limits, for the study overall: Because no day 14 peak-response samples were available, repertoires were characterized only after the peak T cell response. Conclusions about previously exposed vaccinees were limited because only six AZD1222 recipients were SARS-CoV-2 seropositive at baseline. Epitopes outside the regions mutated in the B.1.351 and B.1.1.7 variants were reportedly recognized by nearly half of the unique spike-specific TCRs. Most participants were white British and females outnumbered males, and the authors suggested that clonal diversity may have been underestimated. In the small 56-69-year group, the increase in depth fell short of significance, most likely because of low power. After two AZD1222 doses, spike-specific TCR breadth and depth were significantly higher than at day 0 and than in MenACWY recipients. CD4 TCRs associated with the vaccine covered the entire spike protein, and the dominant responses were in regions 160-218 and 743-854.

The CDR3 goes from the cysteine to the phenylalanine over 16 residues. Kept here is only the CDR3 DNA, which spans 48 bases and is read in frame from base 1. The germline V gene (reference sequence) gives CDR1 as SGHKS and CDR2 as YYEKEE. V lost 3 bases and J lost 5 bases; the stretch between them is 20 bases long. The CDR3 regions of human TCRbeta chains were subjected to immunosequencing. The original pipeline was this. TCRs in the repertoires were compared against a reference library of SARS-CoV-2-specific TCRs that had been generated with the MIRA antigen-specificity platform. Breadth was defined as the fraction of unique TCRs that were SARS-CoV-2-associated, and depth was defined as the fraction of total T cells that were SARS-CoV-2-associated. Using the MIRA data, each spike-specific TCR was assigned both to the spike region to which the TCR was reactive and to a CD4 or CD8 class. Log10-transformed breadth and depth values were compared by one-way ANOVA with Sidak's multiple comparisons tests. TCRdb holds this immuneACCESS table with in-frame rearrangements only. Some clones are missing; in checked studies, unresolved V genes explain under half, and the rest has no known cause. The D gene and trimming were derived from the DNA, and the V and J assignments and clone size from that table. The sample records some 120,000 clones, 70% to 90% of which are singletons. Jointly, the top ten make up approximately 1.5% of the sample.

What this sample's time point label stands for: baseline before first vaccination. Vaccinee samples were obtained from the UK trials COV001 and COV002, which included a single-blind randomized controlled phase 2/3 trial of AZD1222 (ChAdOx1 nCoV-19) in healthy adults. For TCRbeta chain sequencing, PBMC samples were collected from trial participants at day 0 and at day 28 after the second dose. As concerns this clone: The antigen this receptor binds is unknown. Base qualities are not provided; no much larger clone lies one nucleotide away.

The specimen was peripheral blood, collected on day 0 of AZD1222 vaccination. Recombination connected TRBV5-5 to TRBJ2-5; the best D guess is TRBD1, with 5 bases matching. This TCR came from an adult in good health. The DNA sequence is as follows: TGTGCCAGCAGCTCTTTATCCTCCAGAAAGGGGGAGACCCAGTACTTC. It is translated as CASSSLSSRKGETQYF.